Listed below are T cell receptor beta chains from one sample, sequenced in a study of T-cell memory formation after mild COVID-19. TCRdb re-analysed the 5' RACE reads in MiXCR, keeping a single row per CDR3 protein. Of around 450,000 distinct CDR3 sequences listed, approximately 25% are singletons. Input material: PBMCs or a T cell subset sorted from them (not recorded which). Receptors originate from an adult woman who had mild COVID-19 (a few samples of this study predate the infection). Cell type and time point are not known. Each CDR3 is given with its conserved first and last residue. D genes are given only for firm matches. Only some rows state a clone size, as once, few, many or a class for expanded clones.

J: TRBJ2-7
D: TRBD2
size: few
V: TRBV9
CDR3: CASSPRTSGRVEEQYF
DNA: TGTGCCAGCAGCCCAAGGACTAGCGGGAGGGTGGAAGAGCAGTACTTC

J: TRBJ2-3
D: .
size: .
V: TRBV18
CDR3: CASSRSSSESTDTQYF
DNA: TGTGCCAGCTCACGTTCGTCTAGCGAGAGCACAGATACGCAGTATTTT

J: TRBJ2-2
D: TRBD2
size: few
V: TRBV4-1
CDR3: CASSQDRLAVNTGELFF
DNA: TGCGCCAGCAGCCAAGATCGACTAGCGGTGAACACCGGGGAGCTGTTTTTT

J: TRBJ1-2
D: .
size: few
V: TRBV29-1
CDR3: CSVVQGDKGYTF
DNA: TGCAGCGTAGTTCAGGGAGACAAAGGCTACACCTTC

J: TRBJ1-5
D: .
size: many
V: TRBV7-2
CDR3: CASSERVGFSAQHF
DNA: TGTGCCAGCAGCGAAAGGGTTGGGTTTTCGGCCCAGCATTTT

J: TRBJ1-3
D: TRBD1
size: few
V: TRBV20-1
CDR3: CSAEPRGQGAGNTIYF
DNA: TGCAGTGCTGAACCCCGGGGACAGGGGGCTGGAAACACCATATATTTT

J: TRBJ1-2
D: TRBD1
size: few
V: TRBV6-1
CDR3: CASRPGQGIYGYTF
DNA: TGTGCCAGCAGACCGGGACAGGGTATCTATGGCTACACCTTC

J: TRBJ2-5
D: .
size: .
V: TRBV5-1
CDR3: CASSFQTDQETQYF
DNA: TGCGCCAGCAGCTTCCAGACAGACCAAGAGACCCAGTACTTC

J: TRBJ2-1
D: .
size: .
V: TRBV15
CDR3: CATSRDLAEVYNEQFF
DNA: TGTGCCACCAGCAGAGATCTGGCGGAGGTCTACAATGAGCAGTTCTTC

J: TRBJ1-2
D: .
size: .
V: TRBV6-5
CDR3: CASSYTPQRGYTF
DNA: TGTGCCAGCAGTTACACGCCGCAACGAGGCTACACCTTC

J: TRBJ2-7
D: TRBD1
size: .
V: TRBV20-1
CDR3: CSARDRRGLMQYF
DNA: TGCAGTGCTAGAGATCGCAGGGGGCTTATGCAGTACTTC